Listed here are 3 T cell receptor beta chains from one sample, sequenced in a study of shared clonotypes between healthy human individuals. Sequenced by immunoSEQ multiplex PCR; TCRdb stores in-frame clones only, minus some. The sample contains some 1,100,000 clones, around three quarters of which appear only once. The material sequenced was memory CD4+ T cells from PBMCs. Noted subset: CD45RA-negative fraction. The origin of the receptors is a man between 18 and 35 years old in good health. Some clones in this sample may be carry-over from other donors' samples.

The chain couples TRBV7-9 to TRBJ2-2; TRBD2 aligns across 7 bases. Germline CDR1 and CDR2: SEHNR and FQNEAQ (reference sequence). The V and J ends lost 2 bases and 3 bases, in that order; junction bases with no gene match: 9. This CDR3 is 17 amino acids long. The CDR3 loop is CASSLFIRAGDTGELFF. CDR3 bases: TGTGCCAGCAGCTTATTCATCCGGGCGGGGGACACCGGGGAGCTGTTTTTT.

The V and J genes are TRBV28 and TRBJ2-7; TRBD2 is a possible D gene (6 bases). The CDR3 consists of 13 residues. The V end was cut by 8 bases, the J end by 1 base, with 12 bases between. The V gene's germline CDR1 is MDHEN and CDR2 SYDVKM. The DNA of the CDR3 is TGTGCCAGCGGCTCGGGAGAATCCTACGAGCAGTACTTC. Protein product: CASGSGESYEQYF.

CDR3 sequence (DNA): TGTGCCAGCAGTTTGGGGACAGCTGCAACTAATGAAAAACTGTTTTTT. Translation gives CASSLGTAATNEKLFF. J is TRBJ1-4 and V is TRBV28; 7 bases line up with TRBD1. The CDR3 has 16 amino acids. CDR1 and CDR2 from the germline V gene are MDHEN and SYDVKM. J gave up 0 bases and V 3 bases, and 4 bases lay outside the gene matches.